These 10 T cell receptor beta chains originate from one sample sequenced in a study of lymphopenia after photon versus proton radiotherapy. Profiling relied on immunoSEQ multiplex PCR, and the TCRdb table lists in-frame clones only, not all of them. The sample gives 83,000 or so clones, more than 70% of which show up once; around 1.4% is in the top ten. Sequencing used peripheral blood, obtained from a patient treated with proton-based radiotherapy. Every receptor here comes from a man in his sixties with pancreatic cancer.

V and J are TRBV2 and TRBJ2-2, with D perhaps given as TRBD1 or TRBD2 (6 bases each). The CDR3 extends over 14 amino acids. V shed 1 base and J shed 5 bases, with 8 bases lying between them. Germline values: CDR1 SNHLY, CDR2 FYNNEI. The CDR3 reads CASSEVGGTGELFF. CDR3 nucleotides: TGTGCCAGCAGTGAAGTAGGGGGGACCGGGGAGCTGTTTTTT. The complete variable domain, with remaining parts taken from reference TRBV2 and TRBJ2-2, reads EPEVTQTPSHQVTQMGQEVILRCVPISNHLYFYWYRQILGQKVEFLVSFYNNEISEKSEIFDDQFSVERPDGSNFTLKIRSTKLEDSAMYFCASSEVGGTGELFFGEGSRLTVL.

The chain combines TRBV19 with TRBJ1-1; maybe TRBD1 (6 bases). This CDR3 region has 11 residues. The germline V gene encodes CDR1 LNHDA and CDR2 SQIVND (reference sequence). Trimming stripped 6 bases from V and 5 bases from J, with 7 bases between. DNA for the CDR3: TGTGCCAGTAGGAGGGGGACTGAAGCTTTCTTT. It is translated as CASRRGTEAFF.

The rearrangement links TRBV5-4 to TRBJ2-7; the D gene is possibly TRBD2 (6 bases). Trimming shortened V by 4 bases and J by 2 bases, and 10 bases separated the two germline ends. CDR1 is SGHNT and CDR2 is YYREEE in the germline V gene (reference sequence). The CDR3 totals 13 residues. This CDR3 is CASSAGRTYEQYF. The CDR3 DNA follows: TGTGCCAGCAGCGCCGGGAGAACCTACGAGCAGTACTTC. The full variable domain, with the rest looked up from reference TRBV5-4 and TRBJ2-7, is ETGVTQSPTHLIKTRGQQVTLRCSSQSGHNTVSWYQQALGQGPQFIFQYYREEENGRGNFPPRFSGLQFPNYSSELNVNALELDDSALYLCASSAGRTYEQYFGPGTRLTVT.

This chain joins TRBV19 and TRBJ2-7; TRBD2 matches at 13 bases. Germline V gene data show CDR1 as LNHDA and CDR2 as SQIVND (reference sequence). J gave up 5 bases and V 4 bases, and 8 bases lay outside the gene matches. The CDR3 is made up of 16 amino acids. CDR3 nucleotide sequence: TGTGCCAGTAGTACCCAACTAGCGGGAGGGATCCACGAGCAGTACTTC. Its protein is CASSTQLAGGIHEQYF. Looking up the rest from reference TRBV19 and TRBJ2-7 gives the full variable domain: DGGITQSPKYLFRKEGQNVTLSCEQNLNHDAMYWYRQDPGQGLRLIYYSQIVNDFQKGDIAEGYSVSREKKESFPLTVTSAQKNPTAFYLCASSTQLAGGIHEQYFGPGTRLTVT.

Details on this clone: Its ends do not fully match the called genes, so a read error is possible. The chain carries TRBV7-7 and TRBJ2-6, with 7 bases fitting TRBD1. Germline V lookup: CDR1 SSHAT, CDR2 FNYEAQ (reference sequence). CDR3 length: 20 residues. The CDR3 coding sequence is TGTGCTAGCAGCTTAAGAAGCCCGGGACAGCTAAAGTCTGGGGCCAACGTCCTGACTTTC. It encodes CASSLRSPGQLKSGANVLTF.

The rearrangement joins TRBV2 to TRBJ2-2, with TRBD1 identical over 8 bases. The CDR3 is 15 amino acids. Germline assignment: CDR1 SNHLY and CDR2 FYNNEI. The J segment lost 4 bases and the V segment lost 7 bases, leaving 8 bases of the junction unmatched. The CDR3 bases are TGTGCCAGCACCCCAAGGACAGGGATCACCGGGGAGCTGTTTTTT. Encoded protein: CASTPRTGITGELFF.

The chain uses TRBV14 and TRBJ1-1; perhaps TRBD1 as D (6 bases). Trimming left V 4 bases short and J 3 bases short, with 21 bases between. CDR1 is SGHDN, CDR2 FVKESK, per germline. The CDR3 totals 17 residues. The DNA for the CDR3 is TGTGCCAGCAGCCTTCTCAGACATAATCCAGGGGACACTGAAGCTTTCTTT. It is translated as CASSLLRHNPGDTEAFF.

Here the CDR3 reads CASSIAGQTGELFF. The CDR3 bases are TGTGCCAGTAGTATCGCGGGGCAAACCGGGGAGCTGTTTTTT. V and J are TRBV19 and TRBJ2-2; maybe TRBD2 (6 bases). The CDR3 covers 14 residues. V lost 3 bases, J lost 5 bases, and 10 bases lay in between. Germline assignment: CDR1 LNHDA and CDR2 SQIVND (reference sequence). Using reference TRBV19 and TRBJ2-2 for the parts outside the CDR3, the full variable domain is DGGITQSPKYLFRKEGQNVTLSCEQNLNHDAMYWYRQDPGQGLRLIYYSQIVNDFQKGDIAEGYSVSREKKESFPLTVTSAQKNPTAFYLCASSIAGQTGELFFGEGSRLTVL.

The CDR3 loop reads CASSSQTASIQTQYF. The CDR3 DNA reads TGTGCCAGCAGCTCCCAGACAGCTTCAATCCAGACCCAGTACTTC. The rearrangement uses TRBV7-2 and TRBJ2-5; TRBD1 might be the D (5 bases). Germline lookup yields CDR1 SGHTA and CDR2 FQGNSA. V dropped 4 bases and J dropped 6 bases, with 18 bases sitting between them. This CDR3 contains 15 residues.

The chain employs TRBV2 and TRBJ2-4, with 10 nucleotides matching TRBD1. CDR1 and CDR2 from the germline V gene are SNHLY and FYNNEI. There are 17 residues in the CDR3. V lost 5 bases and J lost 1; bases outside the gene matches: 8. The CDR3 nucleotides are TGTGCCAGCAGTCCTGACAGGGGGCGCGGGGCCAAAAACATTCAGTACTTC. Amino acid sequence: CASSPDRGRGAKNIQYF.